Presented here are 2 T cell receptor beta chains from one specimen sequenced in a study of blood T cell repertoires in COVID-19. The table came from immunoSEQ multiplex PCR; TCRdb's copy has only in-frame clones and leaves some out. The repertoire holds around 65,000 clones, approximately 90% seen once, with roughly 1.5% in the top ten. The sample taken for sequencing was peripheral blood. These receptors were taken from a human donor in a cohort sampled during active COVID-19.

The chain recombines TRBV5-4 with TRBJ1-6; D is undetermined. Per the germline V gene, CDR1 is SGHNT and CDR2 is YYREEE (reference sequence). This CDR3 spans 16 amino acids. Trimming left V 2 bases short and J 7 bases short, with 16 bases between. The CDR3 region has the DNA TGTGCCAGCAGCTTAGATCAGGCGTCGGGAAATTCACCCCTCCACTTT. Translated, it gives CASSLDQASGNSPLHF.

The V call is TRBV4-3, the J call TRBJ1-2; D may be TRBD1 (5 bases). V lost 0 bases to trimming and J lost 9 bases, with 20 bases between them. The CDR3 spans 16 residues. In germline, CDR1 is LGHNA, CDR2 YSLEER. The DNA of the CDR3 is TGCGCCAGCAGCCAAGAGCGGCGGGGCCGAGCCTCGAGCTACACCTTC. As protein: CASSQERRGRASSYTF.